This T cell receptor beta chain was retrieved from a study of blood T cell repertoires in COVID-19. Study background: COVID-19 samples collected from the United States, Italy and Spain covered acute and convalescent phases.

The CDR3 extends over 17 amino acids. Germline lookup yields CDR1 MNHEY and CDR2 SMNVEV (reference sequence). V lost 6 bases and J 8 bases, leaving 26 bases between the germline ends. Source study methods: Nucleated cell number was recorded as an estimate derived from reference gene primer amplification. Sequencing was performed with immunoSEQ multiplex PCR; in TCRdb, only in-frame clones are kept and a portion is missing. The V and J calls and the clone size are those of that table, but D and trimming were determined from the DNA. The table includes around 200,000 clones, 83% detected once. The sequence was collected from a woman aged 40 to 49 with active or convalescent COVID-19. The sequencing sample was made of peripheral blood. The chain combines TRBV27 with TRBJ1-3; D possibly corresponds to TRBD1 (5 bases). The chain's CDR3 is CASSLKGFPSARDTIYF. CDR3 coding DNA: TGTGCCAGCAGCCTCAAGGGGTTTCCATCGGCTCGTGACACCATATATTTT.